The 7 T cell receptor beta chains below were found in one sample sequenced in a study of blood T cells in healthy people across ages (dated by TCRdb to the mid-2010s). Libraries were prepared through 5' RACE. Sequenced on an Illumina HiSeq 2500. The second PCR ran for roughly 7 to 11 cycles and used a J-beta primer mix along with a sample-barcoded 5' primer. The raw public reads went through TCRdb reprocessing: fastp at Q25, MiXCR clone calling, in-frame beta chains kept. Each CDR3 protein appears once, grouped with its most common genes and DNA. A total of 900,000 to 950,000 distinct CDR3 sequences appear in this sample, 29% of them only once. The ten largest clones represent 10% of the sample. Another study also made use of these data, one on T cells of mothers and their children.

The sequenced sample consisted of blood. Receptor source: a woman between 40 and 50 years old in good health.

This CDR3 is CASSLSSPQEREGYTF. The DNA for the CDR3 is TGTGCCAGCAGTTTAAGCTCCCCTCAGGAGCGAGAGGGCTACACCTTC. The J gene is TRBJ1-2, the V gene TRBV28; D remains unclear. Germline V lookup: CDR1 MDHEN, CDR2 SYDVKM. The CDR3 has 16 amino acids. V was shortened by 2 bases and J by 8 bases, with 21 bases between the two germline ends.

The chain uses TRBV10-3 and TRBJ1-5; 8 bases line up with TRBD1. The CDR3 spans 15 residues. Germline CDR1 is ENHRY and CDR2 is SYGVKD. J was trimmed by 7 bases and V by 6 bases; bases with no gene match: 11. CDR3 in amino acids: CAIRAGGLGDQPQHF. The CDR3 DNA follows: TGTGCCATCAGAGCAGGGGGCTTGGGGGACCAGCCCCAGCATTTT.

In regard to this clonotype: A much larger clone lies a single base off, so this may be a read error. The chain couples TRBV5-1 to TRBJ2-3; 15 nucleotides agree with TRBD2. This CDR3 has 20 residues. The germline V gene has CDR1 SGHRS and CDR2 YFSETQ. CDR3 protein: CASSWGLAGGKPSNTDAQYF. The CDR3 nucleotides are TGCGCCAGCAGCTGGGGACTAGCGGGGGGAAAACCTTCTAACACAGATGCGCAGTATTTT.

Worth noting for this clonotype: Since a much larger clone is just one base distant, this may be a read error. This sequence joins TRBV10-3 and TRBJ2-7, with D perhaps matching TRBD1 (5 bases). Germline CDR1 and CDR2: ENHRY and SYGVKD. The CDR3 runs 14 residues. CDR3 protein: CAIKTGASSYKQYF. Written as DNA, the CDR3 is TGTGCCATCAAAACAGGTGCCAGCTCCTACAAGCAGTACTTC.

Points on this clonotype: One base away lies a much larger clone, so this may be a sequencing read error. This chain joins TRBV9 and TRBJ1-1; a possible D gene is TRBD1 (5 bases). In germline, CDR1 is SGDLS, CDR2 YYNGEE. Deletions cut 2 bases from V and 0 bases from J, with 8 bases between. This CDR3 spans 14 amino acids. The CDR3: CASSVAGMNTEAFF. For the CDR3, the DNA is TGTGCCAGCAGCGTGGCAGGGATGAACACTGAAGCTTTCTTT. Full variable domain (outside the CDR3, taken from reference TRBV9 and TRBJ1-1): DSGVTQTPKHLITATGQRVTLRCSPRSGDLSVYWYQQSLDQGLQFLIQYYNGEERAKGNILERFSAQQFPDLHSELNLSSLELGDSALYFCASSVAGMNTEAFFGQGTRLTVV.

In its sample, this clonotype was seen once. The rearrangement joins TRBV12-3 or TRBV12-4 to TRBJ1-3; D gene uncertain. V was pared by 4 bases and J by 3 bases, with 16 bases between. CDR3 length equals 16 residues. The CDR3 DNA follows: TGTGCCAGCAGTTCCCCCGGCCGTGTCTATGGAAACACCATATATTTT. Translation: CASSSPGRVYGNTIYF.

The gene calls are TRBV27 and TRBJ2-7, with D possibly called TRBD1 or TRBD2 (5 bases each). V lost 5 bases, J lost 3 bases, and 14 bases lay in between. Per the germline V gene, CDR1 is MNHEY and CDR2 is SMNVEV (reference sequence). CDR3 length: 14 residues. CDR3 residues: CASSIDRDRYEQYF. As DNA, the CDR3 is TGTGCCAGCAGTATAGACCGGGACCGCTACGAGCAGTACTTC.